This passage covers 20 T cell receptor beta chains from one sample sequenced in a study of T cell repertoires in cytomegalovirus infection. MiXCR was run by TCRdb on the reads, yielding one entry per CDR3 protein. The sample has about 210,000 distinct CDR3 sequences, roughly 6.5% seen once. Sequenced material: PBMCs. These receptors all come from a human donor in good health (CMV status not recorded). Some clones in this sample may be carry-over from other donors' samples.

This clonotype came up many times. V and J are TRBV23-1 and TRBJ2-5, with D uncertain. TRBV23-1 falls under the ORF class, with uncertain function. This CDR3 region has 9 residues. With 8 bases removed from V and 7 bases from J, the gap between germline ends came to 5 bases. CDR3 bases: TGCGCCAGCTGGGGGACCCAGTACTTC. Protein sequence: CASWGTQYF.

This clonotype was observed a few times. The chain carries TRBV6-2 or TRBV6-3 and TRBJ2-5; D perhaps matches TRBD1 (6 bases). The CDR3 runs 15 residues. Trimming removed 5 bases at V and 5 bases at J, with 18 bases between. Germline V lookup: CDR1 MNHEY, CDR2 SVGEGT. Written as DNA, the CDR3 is TGTGCCAGCAGTGCCACCGGGACAAGTGGTGAGACCCAGTACTTC. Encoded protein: CASSATGTSGETQYF.

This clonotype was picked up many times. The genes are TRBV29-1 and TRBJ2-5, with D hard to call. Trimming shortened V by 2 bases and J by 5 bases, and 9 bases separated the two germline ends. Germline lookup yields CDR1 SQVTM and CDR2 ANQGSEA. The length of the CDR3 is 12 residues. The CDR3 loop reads CSVEWPAETQYF. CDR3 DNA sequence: TGCAGCGTTGAATGGCCTGCGGAGACCCAGTACTTC.

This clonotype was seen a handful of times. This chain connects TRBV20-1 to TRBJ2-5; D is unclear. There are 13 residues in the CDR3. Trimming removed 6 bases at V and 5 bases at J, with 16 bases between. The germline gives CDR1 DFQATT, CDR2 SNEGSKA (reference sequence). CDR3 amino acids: CSASRATKETQYF. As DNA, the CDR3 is TGCAGTGCAAGCCGGGCAACCAAGGAGACCCAGTACTTC.

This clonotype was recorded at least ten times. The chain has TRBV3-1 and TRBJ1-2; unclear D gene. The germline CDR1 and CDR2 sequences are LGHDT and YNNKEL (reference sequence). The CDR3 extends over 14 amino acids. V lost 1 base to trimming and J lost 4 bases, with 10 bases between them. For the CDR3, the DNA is TGTGCCAGCAGCCAAGGTGGAGGCATCTATGGCTACACCTTC. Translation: CASSQGGGIYGYTF. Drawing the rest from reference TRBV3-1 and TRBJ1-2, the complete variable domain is DTAVSQTPKYLVTQMGNDKSIKCEQNLGHDTMYWYKQDSKKFLKIMFSYNNKELIINETVPNRFSPKSPDKAHLNLHINSLELGDSAVYFCASSQGGGIYGYTFGSGTRLTVV.

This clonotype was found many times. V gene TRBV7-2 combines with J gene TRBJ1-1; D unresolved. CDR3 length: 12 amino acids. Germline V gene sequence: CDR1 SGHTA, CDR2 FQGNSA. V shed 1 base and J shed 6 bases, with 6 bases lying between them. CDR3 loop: CASSLVLAEAFF. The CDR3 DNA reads TGTGCCAGCAGCTTAGTTCTGGCTGAAGCTTTCTTT.

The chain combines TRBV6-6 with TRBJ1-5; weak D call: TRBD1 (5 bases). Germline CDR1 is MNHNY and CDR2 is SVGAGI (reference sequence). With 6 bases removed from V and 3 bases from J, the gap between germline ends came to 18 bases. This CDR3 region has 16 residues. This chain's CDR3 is CASRTGGRISNQPQHF. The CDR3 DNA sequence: TGTGCCAGCAGGACGGGGGGACGAATCTCCAATCAGCCCCAGCATTTT.

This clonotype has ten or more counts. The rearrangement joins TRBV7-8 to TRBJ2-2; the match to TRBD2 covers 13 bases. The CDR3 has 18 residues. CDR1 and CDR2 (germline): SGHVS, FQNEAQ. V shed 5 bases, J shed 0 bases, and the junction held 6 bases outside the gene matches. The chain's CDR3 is CASSPGLAGSANTGELFF. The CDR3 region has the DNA TGTGCCAGCAGCCCGGGACTAGCGGGGTCCGCGAACACCGGGGAGCTGTTTTTT.

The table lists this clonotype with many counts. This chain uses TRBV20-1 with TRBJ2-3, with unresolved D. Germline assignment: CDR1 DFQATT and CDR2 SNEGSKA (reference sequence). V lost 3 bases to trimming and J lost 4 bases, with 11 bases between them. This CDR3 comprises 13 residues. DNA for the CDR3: TGCAGTGCTAGGGAAAAGCATGCAGATACGCAGTATTTT. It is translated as CSAREKHADTQYF.

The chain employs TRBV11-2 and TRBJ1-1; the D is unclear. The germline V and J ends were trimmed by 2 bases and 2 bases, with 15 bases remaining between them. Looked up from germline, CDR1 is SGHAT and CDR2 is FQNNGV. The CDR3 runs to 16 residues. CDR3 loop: CASSLLVTWFNTEAFF. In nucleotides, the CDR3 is TGTGCCAGCAGCTTATTAGTTACTTGGTTTAACACTGAAGCTTTCTTT.

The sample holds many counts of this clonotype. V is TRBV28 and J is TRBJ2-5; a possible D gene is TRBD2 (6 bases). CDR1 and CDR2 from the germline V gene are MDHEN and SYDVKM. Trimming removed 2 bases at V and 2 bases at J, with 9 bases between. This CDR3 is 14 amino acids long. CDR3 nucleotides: TGTGCCAGCAGTTTAACGGGGACTCAAGAGACCCAGTACTTC. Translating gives CASSLTGTQETQYF.

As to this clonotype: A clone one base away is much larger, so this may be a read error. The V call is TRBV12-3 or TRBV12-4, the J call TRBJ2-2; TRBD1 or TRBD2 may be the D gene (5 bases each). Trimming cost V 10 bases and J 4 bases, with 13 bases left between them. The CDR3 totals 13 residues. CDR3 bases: TGTGCCAACAGGTCGGGAACCACCGGGGAGCTGTTTTTT. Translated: CANRSGTTGELFF.

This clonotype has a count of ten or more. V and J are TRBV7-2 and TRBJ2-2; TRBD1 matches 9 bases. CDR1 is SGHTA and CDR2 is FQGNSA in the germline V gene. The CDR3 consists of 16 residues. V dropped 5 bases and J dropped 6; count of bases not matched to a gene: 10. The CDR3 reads CASSVLWTGAAGELFF. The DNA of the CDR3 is TGTGCCAGCAGCGTCCTGTGGACAGGGGCGGCCGGGGAGCTGTTTTTT.

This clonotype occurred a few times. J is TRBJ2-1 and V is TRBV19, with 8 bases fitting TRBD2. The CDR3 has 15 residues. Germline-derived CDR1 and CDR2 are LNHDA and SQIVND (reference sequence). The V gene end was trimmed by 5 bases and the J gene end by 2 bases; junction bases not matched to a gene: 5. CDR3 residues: CASSEGGGTYNEQFF. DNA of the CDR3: TGTGCCAGTAGTGAGGGCGGGGGGACCTACAATGAGCAGTTCTTC. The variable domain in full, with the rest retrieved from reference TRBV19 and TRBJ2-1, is DGGITQSPKYLFRKEGQNVTLSCEQNLNHDAMYWYRQDPGQGLRLIYYSQIVNDFQKGDIAEGYSVSREKKESFPLTVTSAQKNPTAFYLCASSEGGGTYNEQFFGPGTRLTVL.

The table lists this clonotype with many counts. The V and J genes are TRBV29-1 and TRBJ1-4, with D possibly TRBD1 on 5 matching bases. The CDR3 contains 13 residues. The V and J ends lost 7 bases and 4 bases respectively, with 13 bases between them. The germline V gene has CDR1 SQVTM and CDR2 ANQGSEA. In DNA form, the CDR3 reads TGCAGCGCCACCGGGACGGATAATGAAAAACTGTTTTTT. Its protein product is CSATGTDNEKLFF. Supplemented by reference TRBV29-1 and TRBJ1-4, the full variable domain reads SAVISQKPSRDICQRGTSLTIQCQVDSQVTMMFWYRQQPGQSLTLIATANQGSEATYESGFVIDKFPISRPNLTFSTLTVSNMSPEDSSIYLCSATGTDNEKLFFGSGTQLSVL.

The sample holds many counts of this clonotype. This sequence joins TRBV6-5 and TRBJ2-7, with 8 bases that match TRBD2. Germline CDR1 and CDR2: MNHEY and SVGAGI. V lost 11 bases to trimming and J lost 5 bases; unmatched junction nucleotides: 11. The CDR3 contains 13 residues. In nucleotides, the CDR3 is TGTGCCGTACAAAAAGCGGGGGCGAACGAGCAGTACTTC. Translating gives CAVQKAGANEQYF.

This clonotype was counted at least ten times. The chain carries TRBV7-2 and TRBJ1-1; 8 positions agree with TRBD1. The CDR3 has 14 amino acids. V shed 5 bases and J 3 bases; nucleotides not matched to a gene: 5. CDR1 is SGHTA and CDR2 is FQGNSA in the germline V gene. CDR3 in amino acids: CASSRTGFDTEAFF. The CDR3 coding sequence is TGTGCCAGCAGCCGGACAGGGTTTGACACTGAAGCTTTCTTT.

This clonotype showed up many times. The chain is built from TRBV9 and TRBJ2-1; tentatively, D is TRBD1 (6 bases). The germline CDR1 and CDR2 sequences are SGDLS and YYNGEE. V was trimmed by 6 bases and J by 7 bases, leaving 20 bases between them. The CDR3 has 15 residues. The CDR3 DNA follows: TGTGCCAGCACCCAAACGGTTGGGCAGGGGAATGAGCAGTTCTTC. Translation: CASTQTVGQGNEQFF.

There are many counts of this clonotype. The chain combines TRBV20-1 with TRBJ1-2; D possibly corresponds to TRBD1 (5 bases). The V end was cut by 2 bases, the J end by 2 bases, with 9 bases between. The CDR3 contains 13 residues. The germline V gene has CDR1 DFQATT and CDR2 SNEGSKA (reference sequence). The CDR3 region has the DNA TGCAGTGCTAGACAGGGTTGGAACTATGGCTACACCTTC. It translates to CSARQGWNYGYTF.

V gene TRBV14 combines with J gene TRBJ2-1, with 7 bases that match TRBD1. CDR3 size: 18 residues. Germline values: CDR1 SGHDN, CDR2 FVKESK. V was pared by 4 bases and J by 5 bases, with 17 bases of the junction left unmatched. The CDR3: CASSLLIGTVSPHNEQFF. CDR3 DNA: TGTGCCAGCAGCCTACTGATCGGGACAGTTTCCCCCCACAATGAGCAGTTCTTC.